This TCR beta chain was profiled in a study of blood T cells in healthy people across ages. Per germline, CDR1 DFQATT and CDR2 SNEGSKA (reference sequence). There are 13 residues in the CDR3. The J segment lost 8 bases and the V segment lost 3 bases, leaving 5 bases of the junction unmatched. The authors ran a second PCR of roughly 6 to 12 cycles using a sample-barcoded 5' primer and a J-beta primer mix. TCRdb called the 5' RACE reads again in MiXCR, with one record for every CDR3 protein. The profile shows about 1.8 million distinct CDR3 sequences, around half of them singletons. The clonotype originates from a woman aged 40 to 50 in good health. Sequencing was performed on blood. J is TRBJ2-1 and V is TRBV20-1, with 9 bases lining up with TRBD2. The DNA of the CDR3 is TGCAGTGCTAGGTCACCTAGCGGGGATGAGCAGTTCTTC. Its translation is CSARSPSGDEQFF.